This TCR beta chain appears in the sequencing data of a study of blood T cell repertoires in COVID-19. Overall study context: The United States, Italy and Spain provided the acute and convalescent COVID-19 samples.

This clone showed up just once. Here immunoSEQ multiplex PCR was the method, and the copy in TCRdb shows in-frame clones only, minus some. This sample has 300,000 to 400,000 clones; 88% occur once, and the top ten carry less than 1.5%. The source material was PBMCs or T cells enriched from blood (not recorded which). The receptor was derived from a woman between 18 and 30 years old who had recovered from COVID-19.

The CDR3 DNA follows: TGTGCCAGCAGCGTAGAAAAGAGCGATAGCAATCAGCCCCAGCATTTT. This encodes CASSVEKSDSNQPQHF. V is TRBV9 and J is TRBJ1-5; D is unresolved. Germline CDR1 is SGDLS and CDR2 is YYNGEE. V lost 0 bases and J lost 0, with 10 bases in between. The CDR3 totals 16 residues.